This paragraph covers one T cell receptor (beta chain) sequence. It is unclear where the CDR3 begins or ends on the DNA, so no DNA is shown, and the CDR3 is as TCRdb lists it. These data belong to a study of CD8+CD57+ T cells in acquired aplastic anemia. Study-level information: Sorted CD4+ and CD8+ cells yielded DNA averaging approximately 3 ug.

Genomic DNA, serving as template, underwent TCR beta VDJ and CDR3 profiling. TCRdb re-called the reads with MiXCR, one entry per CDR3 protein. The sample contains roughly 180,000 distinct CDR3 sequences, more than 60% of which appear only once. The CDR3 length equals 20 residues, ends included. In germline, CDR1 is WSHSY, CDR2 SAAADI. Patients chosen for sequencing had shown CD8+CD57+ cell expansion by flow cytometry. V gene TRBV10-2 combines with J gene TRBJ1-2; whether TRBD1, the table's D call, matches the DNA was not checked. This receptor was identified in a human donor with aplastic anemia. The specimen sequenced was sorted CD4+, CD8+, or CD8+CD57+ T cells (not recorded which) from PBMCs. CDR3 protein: CASSEFPYEQYFGPGYGYTF.